This TCR beta chain was sequenced for a study of PD-1 blockade in classical Hodgkin lymphoma (TCRdb year 2020). Notes on the research overall: Nivolumab dosing was 3 mg/kg intravenously every 2 weeks, continuing until either disease progression or unacceptable toxicity. A peripheral blood immune signature of response to PD-1 blockade in classical Hodgkin lymphoma was defined using TCR beta sequencing and CyTOF. The paper as a whole reports these results and caveats: Among trial patients, those achieving complete response had baseline diversity similar to that of newly diagnosed patients, while diversity was significantly lower in partial responders and progressors. Baseline TCR diversity was reported to be lower in newly diagnosed patients than in healthy donors, and even lower in relapsed/refractory patients. Patients starting nivolumab less than 1 year after ASCT had lower diversity and were excluded from later analyses to avoid confounding by immune reconstitution. CD4+ but not CD8+ TCR diversity rose significantly by C4D1 (p=0.0027 vs p=0.16), most apparent in complete responders (p=0.02). The study was limited to a single clinical trial cohort, and causes of repertoire differences, possibly disease activity or prior therapy, remained undefined.

Genomic DNA was isolated using the Qiagen DNeasy kit from unsorted PBMCs as well as from negatively selected CD4+ and CD8+ fractions. Amplification of TCR beta CDR3 regions was done by immunoSEQ multiplex PCR with primers that anneal to V and J segments. Amplification bias was minimized using a synthetic immune receptor repertoire, and residual bias was removed computationally after sequencing. The original methods were these. Custom Python scripts were used to quantify repertoire diversity as the Shannon entropy index. The unsorted, CD4+ and CD8+ repertoires were each analyzed separately, with the exception of combined analyses, where CD4+ and CD8+ sequences were merged in silico. Clonal expansion was defined as at least a 2-fold frequency increase after treatment relative to C1D1, with a pseudocount of 0.5 for undetected baseline clones. Clones with 0 or 1 copy at C1D1 were classified as singleton clones, and clones with 2 or more copies were classified as non-singleton clones. Clones expanded in unsorted samples were labelled as CD4+, CD8+ or unknown by matching protein sequences in sorted samples from the same patient. Diversity changes from C1D1 to C4D1 were tested in paired samples using Wilcoxon tests. The immuneACCESS repertoire file appears here via TCRdb, limited to in-frame rearrangements. These files lack a portion of the clones; in checked studies, under half of the deficit traces to unresolved V genes, and the cause of the others is not known. The V and J calls and clone size are taken from that table; D and trimming were inferred from the DNA. The sample table records 20,000 or so clones; 75% to 85% of these occur just once. Jointly, the top ten make up about a sixth of the sample.

What the time point label conveys for this sample: cycle 2 day 1 (C2D1) of nivolumab. Relapse after autologous stem cell transplantation had occurred in all trial patients, and cohorts A, B and C were distinguished by prior brentuximab vedotin exposure. The trial cohort comprised some 60 patients with relapsed/refractory classical Hodgkin lymphoma whose best overall responses were complete response, partial response or progressive disease. In the multi-cohort phase II CheckMate 205 trial, trial patients received single-agent nivolumab. An independent review committee assessed best overall response by applying the 2007 International Working Group response criteria. Trial PBMCs were collected immediately before nivolumab initiation (C1D1) and during therapy at cycle 2 day 1 and cycle 4 day 1. After peripheral blood was drawn into 8 mL Vacutainer Cell Preparation Tubes, PBMCs were isolated by centrifugation and then cryopreserved.

Notes on this clone: The antigen it binds to is not known. No per-base quality is available; no much larger clone lies one base away. Other nucleotide sequences in the sample specify the same CDR3.

V and J are truncated by 1 base and 5 bases respectively, leaving an intervening sequence of 29 bases. The CDR3 runs 21 amino acids, cysteine and phenylalanine included. Only the CDR3 DNA stays, 63 bases, in frame from base 1. Sequences MNHEY (CDR1) and SMNVEV (CDR2) are obtained from the germline V gene (reference sequence). The receptor chain draws on TRBV27 and TRBJ2-2; a tentative D match to TRBD1 spans 6 bases. The sample was peripheral blood mononuclear cells (PBMCs), taken before the second cycle of nivolumab. The receptor was derived from a human donor with classical Hodgkin lymphoma. The base sequence is TGTGCCAGCAGTTTATTCTTACAGCCCTTAGGGCAGGGGCCTTATACCGGGGAGCTGTTTTTT. Translated, it reads CASSLFLQPLGQGPYTGELFF.